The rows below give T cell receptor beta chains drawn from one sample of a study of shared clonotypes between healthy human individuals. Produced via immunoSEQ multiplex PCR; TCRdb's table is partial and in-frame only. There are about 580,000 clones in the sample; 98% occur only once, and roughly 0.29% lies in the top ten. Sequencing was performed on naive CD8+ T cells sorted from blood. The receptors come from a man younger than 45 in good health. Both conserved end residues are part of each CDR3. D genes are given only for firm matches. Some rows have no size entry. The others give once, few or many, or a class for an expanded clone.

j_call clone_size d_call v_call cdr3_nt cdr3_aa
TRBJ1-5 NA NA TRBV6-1 TGTGCCAGCAGTGAAGGAATAGGGGGTCATCAGCCCCAGCATTTT CASSEGIGGHQPQHF
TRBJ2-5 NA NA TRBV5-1 TGCGCCAGCAGCTTGGTGGGCGGGGTTGGTAAAGAGACCCAGTACTTC CASSLVGGVGKETQYF
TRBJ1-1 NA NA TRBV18 TGTGCCAGCTCAACGGCCCCAGGGGCCTGGAACACTGAAGCTTTCTTT CASSTAPGAWNTEAFF
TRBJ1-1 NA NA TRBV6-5 TGTGCCAGCAGTCCCACGGACGGCGCTGAAGCTTTCTTT CASSPTDGAEAFF
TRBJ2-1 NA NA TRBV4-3 TGCGCCAGCAGCCAAGATGGAAAATGGGTAGCTGGGGGGAACAATGAGCAGTTCTTC CASSQDGKWVAGGNNEQFF
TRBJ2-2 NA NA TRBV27 TGTGCCAGCAGCCTAAACACCGGGGAGCTGTTTTTT CASSLNTGELFF
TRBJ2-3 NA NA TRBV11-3 TGTGCCAGCAGCTTAGGGCGGACCACAGATACGCAGTATTTT CASSLGRTTDTQYF
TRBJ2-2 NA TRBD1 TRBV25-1 TGTGCCAGCAGCGGAGACAGGGTGGGGACCGGGGAGCTGTTTTTT CASSGDRVGTGELFF
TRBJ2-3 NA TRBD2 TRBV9 TGTGCCAGCAGCGCGGGACTAGCGGGAATTGCAGATACGCAGTATTTT CASSAGLAGIADTQYF
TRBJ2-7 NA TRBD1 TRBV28 TGTGCCAGCAGAGCGACACAGGGGGACCTAACCTACGAGCAGTACTTC CASRATQGDLTYEQYF
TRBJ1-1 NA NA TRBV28 TGTGCCAGCAGTGCTAACGGCCAGTCGGGGGACACTGAAGCTTTCTTT CASSANGQSGDTEAFF
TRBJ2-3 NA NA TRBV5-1 TGCGCCAGCAGCTTGGTGGACGCTACTGCTTACACAGATACGCAGTATTTT CASSLVDATAYTDTQYF
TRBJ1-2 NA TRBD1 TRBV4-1 TGCGCCAGCAGCCAAGATCGGACAGGGCGCGGCTACACCTTC CASSQDRTGRGYTF
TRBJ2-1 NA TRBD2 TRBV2 TGTGCCAGCAGTGAAACTCCCGGGACTAGCGGGAGTGTCCAGTTCTTC CASSETPGTSGSVQFF
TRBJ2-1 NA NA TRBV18 TGTGCCAGCTCACCAGGGTACAATGAGCAGTTCTTC CASSPGYNEQFF
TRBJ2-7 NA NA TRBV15 TGTGCCACCAGCAGAATGGGGGACTCTCGCGAGCAGTACTTC CATSRMGDSREQYF
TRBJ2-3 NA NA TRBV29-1 TGCAGCGTTGAATCATCAGGGTACGGGACAGATACGCAGTATTTT CSVESSGYGTDTQYF
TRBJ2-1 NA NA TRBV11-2 TGTGCCAGCAGCGACACCCCTTACAATGAGCAGTTCTTC CASSDTPYNEQFF
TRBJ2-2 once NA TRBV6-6 TGTGCCAGCAGTGGCCCCGGGGGTGGCACCGGGGAGCTGTTTTTT CASSGPGGGTGELFF
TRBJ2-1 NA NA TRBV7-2 TGTGCCAGCAGATCGGGTGCAAATGAGCAGTTCTTC CASRSGANEQFF